One sample yielded the 7 T cell receptor beta chains listed below, sequenced in a study of shared clonotypes between healthy human individuals. Generated by immunoSEQ multiplex PCR, the TCRdb table keeps only in-frame clones and is missing some. The repertoire holds about 2.4 million clones, with around nine tenths as singletons. The sample comprised naive CD4+ T cells sorted from blood. The subset: CD45RA+ positively selected. The receptors shown here come from a man between 18 and 29 years old in good health.

Concerning this clone itself: Other DNA sequences in the sample encode the same CDR3. J is TRBJ1-6 and V is TRBV7-2, with TRBD1 matching 8 bases. The V gene end was trimmed by 3 bases and the J gene end by 10 bases; junction bases not matched to a gene: 2. Germline CDR1 reads SGHTA; CDR2 reads FQGNSA. This CDR3 contains 13 residues. In DNA, the CDR3 is TGTGCCAGCAGCTTGGCAGGGGGCTCACCCCTCCACTTT. This encodes CASSLAGGSPLHF. Supplemented by reference TRBV7-2 and TRBJ1-6, the full variable domain reads GAGVSQSPSNKVTEKGKDVELRCDPISGHTALYWYRQSLGQGLEFLIYFQGNSAPDKSGLPSDRFSAERTGGSVSTLTIQRTQQEDSAVYLCASSLAGGSPLHFGNGTRLTVT.

The chain links TRBV2 to TRBJ1-2; a weak D match, TRBD1 (5 bases). The germline CDR1 and CDR2 sequences are SNHLY and FYNNEI. V dropped 7 bases and J dropped 0 bases, with 18 bases sitting between them. CDR3 length: 16 residues. The chain's CDR3 is CASKTARGPANYGYTF. Here the CDR3 DNA reads TGTGCCAGCAAGACTGCCCGGGGCCCCGCTAACTATGGCTACACCTTC.

This sequence joins TRBV6-1 and TRBJ1-6; the match to TRBD1 covers 8 bases. Germline assignment: CDR1 MNHNS and CDR2 SASEGT. This CDR3 is built from 17 residues. V dropped 4 bases and J dropped 6; count of bases not matched to a gene: 11. The CDR3 spells CASSAFATDRGNSPLHF. The CDR3 DNA reads TGTGCCAGCAGTGCGTTCGCCACAGACAGGGGTAATTCACCCCTCCACTTT.

V gene TRBV10-1 combines with J gene TRBJ1-2; D is possibly TRBD1 (6 bases). The germline V gene encodes CDR1 WNHNN and CDR2 SYGVQD (reference sequence). The ends were cut back, 5 bases at V and 4 bases at J, with 11 bases in the middle. The CDR3 is made up of 13 amino acids. The CDR3, as DNA: TGCGCCAGCAGTATGGACAGCTCCTATGGCTACACCTTC. This gives the protein CASSMDSSYGYTF.

The chain carries TRBV5-4 and TRBJ2-1, with 7 bases identical to TRBD1. V lost 1 base, J lost 6 bases, and 4 bases stayed unmatched. CDR3 size: 14 residues. The germline V gene has CDR1 SGHNT and CDR2 YYREEE (reference sequence). CDR3 in DNA: TGTGCCAGCAGCTTGAAGGGACAGTTCAATGAGCAGTTCTTC. Amino acid sequence: CASSLKGQFNEQFF.

The genes are TRBV6-5 and TRBJ1-1; D not resolved. V was shortened by 6 bases and J by 6 bases, with 11 bases between the two germline ends. Germline assignment: CDR1 MNHEY and CDR2 SVGAGI. This CDR3 spans 12 amino acids. The CDR3 spells CASSTGRSEAFF. DNA for the CDR3: TGTGCCAGCAGCACGGGCCGATCTGAAGCTTTCTTT.

The chain joins TRBV7-9 to TRBJ2-1; tentative D call: TRBD1 (5 bases). CDR1 and CDR2 (germline): SEHNR, FQNEAQ (reference sequence). Trimming removed 10 bases from V and 5 bases from J, with 15 bases in between. CDR3 length: 13 residues. In nucleotides, the CDR3 is TGTGCCATTAGAGGCAGGGCCGACAATGAGCAGTTCTTC. This encodes CAIRGRADNEQFF.